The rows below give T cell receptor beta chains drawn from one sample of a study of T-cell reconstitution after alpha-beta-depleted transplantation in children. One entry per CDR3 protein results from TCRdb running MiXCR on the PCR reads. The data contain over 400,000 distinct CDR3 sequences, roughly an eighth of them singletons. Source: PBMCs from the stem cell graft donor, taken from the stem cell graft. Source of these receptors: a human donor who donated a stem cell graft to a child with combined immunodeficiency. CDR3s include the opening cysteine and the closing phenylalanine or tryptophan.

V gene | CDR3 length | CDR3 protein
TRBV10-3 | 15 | CAISESSLATDTQYF
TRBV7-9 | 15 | CASSSPGLSTDTQYF
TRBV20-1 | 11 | CSARPGDEQYF
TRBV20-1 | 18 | CSARALETEGLPTDTQYF
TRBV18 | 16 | CASSPRRDLGSYEQYF
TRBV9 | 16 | CASSITGTGSTGEQFF
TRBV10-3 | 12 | CAISEPYYEQYF
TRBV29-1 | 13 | CSVEDRAVYEQFF
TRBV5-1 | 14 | CASSLGQNQETQYF
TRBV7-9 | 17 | CASSLGASGDLAETQYF